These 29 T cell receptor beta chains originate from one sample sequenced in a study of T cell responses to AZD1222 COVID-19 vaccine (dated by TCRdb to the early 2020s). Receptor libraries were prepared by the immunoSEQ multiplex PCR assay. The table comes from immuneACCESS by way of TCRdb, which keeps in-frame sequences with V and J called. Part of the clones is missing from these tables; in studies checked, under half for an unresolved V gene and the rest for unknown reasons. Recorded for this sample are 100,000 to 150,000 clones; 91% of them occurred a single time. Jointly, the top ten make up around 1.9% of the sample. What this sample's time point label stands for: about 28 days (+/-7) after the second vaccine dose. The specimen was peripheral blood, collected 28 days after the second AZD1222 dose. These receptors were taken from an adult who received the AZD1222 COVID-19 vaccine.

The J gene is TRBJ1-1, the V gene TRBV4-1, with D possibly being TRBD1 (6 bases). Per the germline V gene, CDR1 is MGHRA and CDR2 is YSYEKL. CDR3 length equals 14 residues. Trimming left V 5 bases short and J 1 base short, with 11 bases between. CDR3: CASSDQGQNTEAFF. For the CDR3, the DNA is TGCGCCAGCAGCGATCAGGGACAGAACACTGAAGCTTTCTTT.

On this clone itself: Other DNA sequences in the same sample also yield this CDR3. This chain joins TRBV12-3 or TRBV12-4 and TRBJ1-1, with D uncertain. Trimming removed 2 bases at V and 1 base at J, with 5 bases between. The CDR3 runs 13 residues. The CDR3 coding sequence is TGTGCCAGCAGTTTAAGGAGGAACACTGAAGCTTTCTTT. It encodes CASSLRRNTEAFF.

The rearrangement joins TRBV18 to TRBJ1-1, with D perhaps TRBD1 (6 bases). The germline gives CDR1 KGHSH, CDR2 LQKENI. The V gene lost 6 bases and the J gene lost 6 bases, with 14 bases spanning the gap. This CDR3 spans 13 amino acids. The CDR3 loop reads CASSPTGPAEAFF. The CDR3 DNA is TGTGCCAGCTCGCCAACAGGGCCGGCTGAAGCTTTCTTT.

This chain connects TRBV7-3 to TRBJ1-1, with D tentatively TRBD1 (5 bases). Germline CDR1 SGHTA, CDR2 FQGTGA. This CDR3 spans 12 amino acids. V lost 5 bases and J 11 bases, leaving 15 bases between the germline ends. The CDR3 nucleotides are TGTGCCAGCAGCCCCGGGGGTCCGAGGGCTTTCTTT. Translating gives CASSPGGPRAFF. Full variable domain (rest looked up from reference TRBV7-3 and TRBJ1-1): GAGVSQTPSNKVTEKGKYVELRCDPISGHTALYWYRQSLGQGPEFLIYFQGTGAADDSGLPNDRFFAVRPEGSVSTLKIQRTERGDSAVYLCASSPGGPRAFFGQGTRLTVV.

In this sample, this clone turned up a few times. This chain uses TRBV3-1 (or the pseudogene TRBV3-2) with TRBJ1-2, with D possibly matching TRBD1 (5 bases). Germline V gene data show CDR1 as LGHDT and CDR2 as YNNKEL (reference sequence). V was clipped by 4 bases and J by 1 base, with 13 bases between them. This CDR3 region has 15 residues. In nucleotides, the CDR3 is TGTGCCAGCAGCCCCCCGGGGACCCATAACTATGGCTACACCTTC. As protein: CASSPPGTHNYGYTF.

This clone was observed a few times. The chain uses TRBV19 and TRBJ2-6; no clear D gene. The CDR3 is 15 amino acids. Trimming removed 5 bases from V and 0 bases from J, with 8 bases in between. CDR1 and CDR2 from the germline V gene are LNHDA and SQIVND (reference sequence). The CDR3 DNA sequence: TGTGCCAGTAGTCCGGATATCTCTGGGGCCAACGTCCTGACTTTC. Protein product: CASSPDISGANVLTF.

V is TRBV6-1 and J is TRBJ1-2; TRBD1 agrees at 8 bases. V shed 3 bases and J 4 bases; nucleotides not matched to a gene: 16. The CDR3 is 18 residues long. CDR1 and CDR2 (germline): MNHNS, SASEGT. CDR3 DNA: TGTGCCAGCAGTGACAACCAAGCGTCATGGACAGGGACCTATGGCTACACCTTC. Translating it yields CASSDNQASWTGTYGYTF.

CDR3 sequence reads: CASTLSGTTQETQYF. In DNA form, the CDR3 reads TGTGCCAGCACCCTCTCCGGGACTACTCAAGAGACCCAGTACTTC. This chain links TRBV7-9 with TRBJ2-5; 7 nucleotides line up with TRBD2. The junction had 10 bases not matched to a gene; V was cut back by 7 bases and J by 2 bases. Germline CDR1 reads SEHNR; CDR2 reads FQNEAQ (reference sequence). This CDR3 is built from 15 residues.

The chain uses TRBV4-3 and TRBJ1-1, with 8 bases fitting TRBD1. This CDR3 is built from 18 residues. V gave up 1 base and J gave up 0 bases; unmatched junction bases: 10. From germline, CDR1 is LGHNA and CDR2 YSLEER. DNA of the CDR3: TGCGCCAGCAGCCAAGGGACCCCGGGACAGGAATTGAACACTGAAGCTTTCTTT. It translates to CASSQGTPGQELNTEAFF.

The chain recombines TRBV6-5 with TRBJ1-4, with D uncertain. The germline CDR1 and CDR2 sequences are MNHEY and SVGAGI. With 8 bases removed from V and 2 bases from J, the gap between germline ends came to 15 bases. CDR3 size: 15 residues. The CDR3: CASSGPTRTNEKLFF. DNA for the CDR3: TGTGCCAGCTCAGGACCTACGAGGACTAATGAAAAACTGTTTTTT.

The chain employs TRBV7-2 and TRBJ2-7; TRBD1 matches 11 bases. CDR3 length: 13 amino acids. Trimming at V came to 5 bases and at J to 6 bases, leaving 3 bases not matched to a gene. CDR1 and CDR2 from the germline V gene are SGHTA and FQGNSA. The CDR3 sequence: CASSAGTGGEQYV. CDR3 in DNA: TGTGCCAGCAGCGCCGGGACAGGGGGCGAGCAGTACGTC.

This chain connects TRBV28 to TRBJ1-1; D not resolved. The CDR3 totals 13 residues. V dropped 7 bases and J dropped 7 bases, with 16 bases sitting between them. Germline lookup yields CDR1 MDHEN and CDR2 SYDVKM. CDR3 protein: CASTPLERIEAFF. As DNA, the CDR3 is TGTGCCAGCACCCCCCTGGAGAGGATTGAAGCTTTCTTT.

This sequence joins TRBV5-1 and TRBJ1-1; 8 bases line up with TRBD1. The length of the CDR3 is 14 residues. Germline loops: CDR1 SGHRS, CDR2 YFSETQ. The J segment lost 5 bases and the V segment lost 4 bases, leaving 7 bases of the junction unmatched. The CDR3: CASSTQGVGTEAFF. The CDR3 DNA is TGCGCCAGCAGCACACAGGGGGTCGGGACTGAAGCTTTCTTT.

DNA of the CDR3: TGTGCCAGCACCCTGGGGGGCAATCAGCCCCAGCATTTT. Amino acids: CASTLGGNQPQHF. The chain joins TRBV12-3 or TRBV12-4 to TRBJ1-5, with D possibly TRBD1 on 5 matching bases. The CDR3 length is 13 residues. The germline V and J ends were trimmed by 7 bases and 2 bases, with 9 bases remaining between them.

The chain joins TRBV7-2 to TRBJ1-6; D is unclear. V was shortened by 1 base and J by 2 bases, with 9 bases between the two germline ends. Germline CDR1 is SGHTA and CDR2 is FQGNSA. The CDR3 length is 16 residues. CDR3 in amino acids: CASSLDTQTYNSPLHF. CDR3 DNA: TGTGCCAGCAGCTTAGATACACAGACCTATAATTCACCCCTCCACTTT.

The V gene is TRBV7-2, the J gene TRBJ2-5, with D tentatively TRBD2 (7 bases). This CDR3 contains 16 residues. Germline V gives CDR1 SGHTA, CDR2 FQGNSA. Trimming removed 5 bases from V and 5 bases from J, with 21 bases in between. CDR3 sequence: CASSENLGGGWETQYF. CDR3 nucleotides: TGTGCCAGCAGCGAAAACCTAGGGGGAGGGTGGGAGACCCAGTACTTC.

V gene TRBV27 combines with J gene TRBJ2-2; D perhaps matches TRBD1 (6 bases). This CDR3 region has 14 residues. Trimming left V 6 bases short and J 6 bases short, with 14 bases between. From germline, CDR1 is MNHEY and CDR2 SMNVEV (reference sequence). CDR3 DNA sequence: TGTGCCAGCAGCCGCCTACAGGGATCCGGGGAGCTGTTTTTT. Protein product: CASSRLQGSGELFF.

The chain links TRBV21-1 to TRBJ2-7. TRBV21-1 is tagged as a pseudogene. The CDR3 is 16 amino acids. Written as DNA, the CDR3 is TGTGCCAGCAGCAAAGAGGCTATAGGGTTAGCCTACGAGCAGTACTTC. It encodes CASSKEAIGLAYEQYF.

The CDR3: CASSQGRDQPQHF. In DNA, the CDR3 is TGCGCCAGCAGCCAGGGAAGGGATCAGCCCCAGCATTTT. The chain combines TRBV4-3 with TRBJ1-5; D is undetermined. This CDR3 contains 13 residues. V shed 3 bases and J shed 5 bases, with 8 bases lying between them. The germline V gene has CDR1 LGHNA and CDR2 YSLEER.

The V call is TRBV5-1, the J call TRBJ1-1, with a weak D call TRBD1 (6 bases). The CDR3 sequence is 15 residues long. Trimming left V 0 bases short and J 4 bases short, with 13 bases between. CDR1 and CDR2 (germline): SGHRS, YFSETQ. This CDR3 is CASSLVQGMGTEAFF. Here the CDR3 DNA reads TGCGCCAGCAGCTTGGTTCAGGGGATGGGCACTGAAGCTTTCTTT.

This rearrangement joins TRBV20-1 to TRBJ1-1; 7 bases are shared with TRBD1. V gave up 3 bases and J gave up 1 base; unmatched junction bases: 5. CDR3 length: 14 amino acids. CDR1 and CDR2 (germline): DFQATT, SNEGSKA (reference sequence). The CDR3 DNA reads TGCAGTGCTAGTACAGGGGCCCCGAACACTGAAGCTTTCTTT. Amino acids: CSASTGAPNTEAFF.

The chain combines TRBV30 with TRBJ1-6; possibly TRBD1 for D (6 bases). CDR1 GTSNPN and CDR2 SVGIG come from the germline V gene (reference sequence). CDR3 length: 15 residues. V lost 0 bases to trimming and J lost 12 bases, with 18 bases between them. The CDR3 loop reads CAWSVLGRGSGPLHF. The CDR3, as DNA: TGTGCCTGGAGTGTACTCGGAAGGGGGAGCGGACCCCTCCACTTT.

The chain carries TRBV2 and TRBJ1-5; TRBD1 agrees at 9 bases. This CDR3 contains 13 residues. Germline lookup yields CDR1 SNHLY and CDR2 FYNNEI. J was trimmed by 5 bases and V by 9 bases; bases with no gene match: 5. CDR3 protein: CARGQGGDQPQHF. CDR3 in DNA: TGTGCCAGGGGACAGGGAGGAGATCAGCCCCAGCATTTT.

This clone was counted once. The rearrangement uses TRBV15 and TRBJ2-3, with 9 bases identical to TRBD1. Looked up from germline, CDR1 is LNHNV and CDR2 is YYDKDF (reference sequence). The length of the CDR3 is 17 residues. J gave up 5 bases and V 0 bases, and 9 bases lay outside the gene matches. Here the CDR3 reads CATSRDPYRGHGDTQYF. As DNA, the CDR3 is TGTGCCACCAGCAGAGATCCCTACAGGGGGCATGGAGATACGCAGTATTTT.

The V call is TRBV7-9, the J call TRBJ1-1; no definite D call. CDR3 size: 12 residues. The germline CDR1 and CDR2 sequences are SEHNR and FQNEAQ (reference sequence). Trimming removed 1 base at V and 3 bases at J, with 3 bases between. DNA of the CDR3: TGTGCCAGCAGCTTAGAGGACACTGAAGCTTTCTTT. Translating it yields CASSLEDTEAFF.

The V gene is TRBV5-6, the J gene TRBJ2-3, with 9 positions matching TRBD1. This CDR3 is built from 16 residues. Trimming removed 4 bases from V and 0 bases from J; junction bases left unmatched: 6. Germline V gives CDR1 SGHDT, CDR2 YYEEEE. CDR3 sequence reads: CASSAPTGGSTDTQYF. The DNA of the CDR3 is TGTGCCAGCAGCGCTCCGACAGGGGGTAGCACAGATACGCAGTATTTT.

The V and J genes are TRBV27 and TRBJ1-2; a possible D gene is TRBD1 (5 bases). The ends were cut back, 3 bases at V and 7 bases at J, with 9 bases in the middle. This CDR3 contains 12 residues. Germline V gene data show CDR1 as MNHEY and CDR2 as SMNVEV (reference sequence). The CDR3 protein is CASSFRGGGYTF. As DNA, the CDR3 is TGTGCCAGCAGTTTTCGGGGCGGTGGCTACACCTTC.

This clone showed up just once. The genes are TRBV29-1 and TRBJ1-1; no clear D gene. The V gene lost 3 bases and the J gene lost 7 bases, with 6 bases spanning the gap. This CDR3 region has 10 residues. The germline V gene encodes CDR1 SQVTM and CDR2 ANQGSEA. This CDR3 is CSVDGGEAFF. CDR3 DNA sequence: TGCAGCGTTGATGGAGGTGAAGCTTTCTTT.

The CDR3 nucleotides are TGTGCCAGCAGTGCCCATATAGGCCAATTACCGGGGGAGCAGTTCTTC. Protein: CASSAHIGQLPGEQFF. J is TRBJ2-1 and V is TRBV27; tentative D call: TRBD2 (5 bases). The V gene lost 5 bases and the J gene lost 10 bases, with 24 bases spanning the gap. The CDR3 loop spans 16 amino acids. Looked up from germline, CDR1 is MNHEY and CDR2 is SMNVEV (reference sequence).